Below, 17 T cell receptor beta chains from the same sample are listed, as sequenced in a study of blood T cell repertoires in COVID-19. Sequencing was performed with immunoSEQ multiplex PCR; in TCRdb, only in-frame clones are kept and a portion is missing. The sample shows over 600,000 clones, 85% to 90% of them seen only once. Sample: peripheral blood. These receptors came from a woman aged 18 to 35 with acute or convalescent COVID-19.

The gene calls are TRBV25-1 and TRBJ2-7, with TRBD1 matching over 10 bases. V lost 1 base to trimming and J lost 3 bases; unmatched junction nucleotides: 6. The V gene's germline CDR1 is MGHDK and CDR2 SYGVNS. The CDR3 contains 16 residues. The CDR3 bases are TGTGCCAGCAGTGAATTTGGCGGGACAGGGGACTACGAGCAGTACTTC. Protein sequence: CASSEFGGTGDYEQYF.

This clone showed up just once. The chain couples TRBV19 to TRBJ1-5; unclear D gene. Germline V CDR1 and CDR2: LNHDA, SQIVND (reference sequence). This CDR3 has 15 residues. V lost 8 bases and J 0 bases, leaving 14 bases between the germline ends. The CDR3 nucleotides read TGTGCCAGTCATCGGATGACAAATAGCAATCAGCCCCAGCATTTT. Its translation: CASHRMTNSNQPQHF.

V is TRBV29-1 and J is TRBJ1-2; tentatively, D is TRBD1 (5 bases). Germline V gene sequence: CDR1 SQVTM, CDR2 ANQGSEA. Trimming shortened V by 6 bases and J by 7 bases, and 21 bases separated the two germline ends. The length of the CDR3 is 14 residues. This CDR3 is CSVLWRGVGPGYTF. CDR3 bases: TGCAGCGTCCTATGGAGGGGTGTAGGCCCTGGCTACACCTTC.

The chain carries TRBV30 and TRBJ2-2; maybe TRBD2 (5 bases). The V and J ends lost 4 bases and 3 bases respectively, with 12 bases between them. Per the germline V gene, CDR1 is GTSNPN and CDR2 is SVGIG (reference sequence). The CDR3 runs to 14 residues. CDR3 region: CAWTGYVDTGELFF. The DNA of the CDR3 is TGTGCCTGGACGGGGTATGTGGACACCGGGGAGCTGTTTTTT.

The genes are TRBV7-2 and TRBJ1-3; no definite D call. With 6 bases removed from V and 3 bases from J, the gap between germline ends came to 12 bases. The CDR3 covers 14 residues. CDR1 is SGHTA, CDR2 FQGNSA, per germline. CDR3 in amino acids: CASRTGLFGNTIYF. The CDR3 nucleotides read TGTGCCAGCAGAACTGGTCTCTTTGGAAACACCATATATTTT.

The chain carries TRBV29-1 and TRBJ1-2, with 8 bases identical to TRBD1. The germline CDR1 and CDR2 sequences are SQVTM and ANQGSEA. Trimming removed 0 bases from V and 5 bases from J; junction bases left unmatched: 8. The CDR3 loop spans 15 amino acids. The DNA of the CDR3 is TGCAGCGTTGAAGAAGGGGACAGGAGGGGTTATGGCTACACCTTC. This translates into CSVEEGDRRGYGYTF.

The chain combines TRBV7-2 with TRBJ2-6, with D tentatively TRBD2 (6 bases). The CDR3 covers 18 residues. Per the germline V gene, CDR1 is SGHTA and CDR2 is FQGNSA. With 0 bases removed from V and 0 bases from J, the gap between germline ends came to 12 bases. The CDR3: CASSLAGGRTSGANVLTF. CDR3 in DNA: TGTGCCAGCAGCTTAGCGGGAGGCAGAACCTCTGGGGCCAACGTCCTGACTTTC.

The V gene is TRBV11-2, the J gene TRBJ1-1; D not certain. This CDR3 is built from 12 residues. V lost 0 bases, J lost 14 bases, and 13 bases lay in between. CDR1 and CDR2 from the germline V gene are SGHAT and FQNNGV. The CDR3 region is CASSLDLNRVFF. The CDR3 nucleotides are TGTGCCAGCAGCTTAGATCTCAATAGAGTATTCTTT.

The CDR3 sequence is CASSPRGYNEQFF. CDR3 sequence (DNA): TGTGCCAGCAGTCCCCGGGGGTACAATGAGCAGTTCTTC. This sequence joins TRBV6-5 and TRBJ2-1; D is perhaps TRBD2 (6 bases). Trimming stripped 5 bases from V and 4 bases from J, with 9 bases between. Germline CDR1 reads MNHEY; CDR2 reads SVGAGI. The CDR3 is 13 residues long.

The chain employs TRBV7-2 and TRBJ2-3; 12 nucleotides agree with TRBD2. Trimming took 1 base from V and 2 from J; bases not matched to a gene: 4. Germline CDR1 is SGHTA and CDR2 is FQGNSA. The CDR3 has 17 residues. The CDR3 spells CASSLDLAGGFTDTQYF. The CDR3 nucleotides are TGTGCCAGCAGCTTAGACCTAGCGGGGGGGTTCACAGATACGCAGTATTTT. The full variable domain, rest sourced from reference TRBV7-2 and TRBJ2-3, is GAGVSQSPSNKVTEKGKDVELRCDPISGHTALYWYRQSLGQGLEFLIYFQGNSAPDKSGLPSDRFSAERTGGSVSTLTIQRTQQEDSAVYLCASSLDLAGGFTDTQYFGPGTRLTVL.

This chain uses TRBV7-2 with TRBJ1-3; tentative D call: TRBD1 (6 bases). The CDR3 sequence is 16 residues long. Trimming cost V 6 bases and J 2 bases, with 17 bases left between them. Germline CDR1 SGHTA, CDR2 FQGNSA. The CDR3 protein is CASRPPQGIPGNTIYF. CDR3 DNA sequence: TGTGCCAGCAGACCTCCACAGGGAATCCCTGGAAACACCATATATTTT.

The J gene is TRBJ1-6, the V gene TRBV3-1 (or the pseudogene TRBV3-2); no reliable D call. Germline V gene sequence: CDR1 LGHDT, CDR2 YNNKEL (reference sequence). CDR3 length: 17 amino acids. V lost 6 bases and J lost 0, with 15 bases in between. The chain's CDR3 is CASSRGGVGSYNSPLHF. CDR3 DNA: TGTGCCAGCAGTCGGGGAGGTGTCGGCTCCTATAATTCACCCCTCCACTTT.

The J gene is TRBJ1-1, the V gene TRBV10-3; D possibly corresponds to TRBD1 (6 bases). Germline V gives CDR1 ENHRY, CDR2 SYGVKD. The CDR3 is 12 residues long. Trimming took off 10 bases at V and 1 base at J, with 10 bases between the two ends. The CDR3 coding sequence is TGTGCCACAAGGACAGAGAACACTGAAGCTTTCTTT. Translation: CATRTENTEAFF.

This rearrangement joins TRBV12-3 or TRBV12-4 to TRBJ1-1, with D tentatively TRBD1 (5 bases). V shed 6 bases and J shed 8 bases, with 13 bases lying between them. The CDR3 consists of 12 residues. CDR3 DNA sequence: TGTGCCAGCAGCCTGGAGGGGAACGAAGCTTTCTTT. It is translated as CASSLEGNEAFF.

This chain connects TRBV18 to TRBJ2-7; 7 positions match TRBD1. Looked up from germline, CDR1 is KGHSH and CDR2 is LQKENI. Trimming removed 3 bases from V and 7 bases from J; junction bases left unmatched: 9. The CDR3 contains 14 residues. CDR3 bases: TGTGCCAGCTCACCGGACAGGACCCCTTTGGAGCAGTACTTC. This translates into CASSPDRTPLEQYF.

V is TRBV4-2 and J is TRBJ1-2, with no clear D. CDR1 and CDR2 from the germline V gene are LGHNA and YNFKEQ. Between the trimmed V and J ends, which lost 4 bases and 4 bases, there was a span of 10 bases. This CDR3 spans 13 amino acids. For the CDR3, the DNA is TGTGCCAGCAGCCCTGGCAGATTCTATGGCTACACCTTC. Translation gives CASSPGRFYGYTF.

This clone has a single count. The J gene is TRBJ1-3, the V gene TRBV2; tentatively, D is TRBD1 (6 bases). The CDR3 has 14 residues. Trimming stripped 5 bases from V and 4 bases from J, with 12 bases between. Germline V gene sequence: CDR1 SNHLY, CDR2 FYNNEI. Here the CDR3 reads CASSSNRVGNTIYF. CDR3 DNA: TGTGCCAGCAGTTCAAACAGGGTCGGAAACACCATATATTTT.